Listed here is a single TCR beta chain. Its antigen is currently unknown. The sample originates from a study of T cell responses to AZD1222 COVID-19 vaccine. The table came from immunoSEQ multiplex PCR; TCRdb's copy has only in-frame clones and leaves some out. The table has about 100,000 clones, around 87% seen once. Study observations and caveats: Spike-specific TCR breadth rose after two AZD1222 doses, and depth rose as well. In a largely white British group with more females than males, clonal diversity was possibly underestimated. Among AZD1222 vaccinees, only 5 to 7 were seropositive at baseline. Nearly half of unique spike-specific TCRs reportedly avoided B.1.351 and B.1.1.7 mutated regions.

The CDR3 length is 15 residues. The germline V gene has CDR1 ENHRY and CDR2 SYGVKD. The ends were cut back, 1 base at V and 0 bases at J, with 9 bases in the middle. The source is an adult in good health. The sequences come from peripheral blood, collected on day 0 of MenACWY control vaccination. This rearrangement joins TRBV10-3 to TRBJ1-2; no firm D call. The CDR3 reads CAISEYGRPNYGYTF. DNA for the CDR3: TGTGCCATCAGTGAGTACGGCAGGCCTAACTATGGCTACACCTTC.